This T cell receptor (beta chain) is drawn from a study of T cells in Graves' hyperthyroidism and ophthalmopathy. CDR3 length: 15 amino acids. V was shortened by 4 bases and J by 2 bases, with 16 bases between the two germline ends. CDR1 is SGHDT, CDR2 YYEEEE, per germline. Regions amplified from RNA transcripts were the TCR beta CDR3 regions. A first-round RT-PCR of the TCR CDR3 used the HTBI primer set. TCRdb processed the multiplex PCR reads anew with MiXCR; each CDR3 protein has one entry. The repertoire has 500,000 to 750,000 distinct CDR3 sequences, 15% to 18% of them found once; the top ten carry roughly 6.6%. A few counts support this clonotype.

This receptor was identified in a woman aged 30 to 39 with Graves' hyperthyroidism. The chain joins TRBV5-6 to TRBJ2-7; D may correspond to TRBD1 or TRBD2 (5 bases each). The sample taken for sequencing was blood. The CDR3 reads CASSHKPGQPYEQYF. CDR3 DNA sequence: TGTGCCAGCAGCCATAAACCGGGGCAGCCCTACGAGCAGTACTTC.